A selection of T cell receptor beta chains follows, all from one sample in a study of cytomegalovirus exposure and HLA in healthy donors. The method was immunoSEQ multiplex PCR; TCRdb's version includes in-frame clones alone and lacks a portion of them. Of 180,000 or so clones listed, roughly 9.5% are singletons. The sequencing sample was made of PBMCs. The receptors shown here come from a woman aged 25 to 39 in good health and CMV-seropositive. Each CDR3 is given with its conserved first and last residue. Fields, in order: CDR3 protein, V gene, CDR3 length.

CDR3aa: CASSLPGQGDYGYTF
v_gene: TRBV18
len: 15

CDR3aa: CASSYSSGRLVYEQYF
v_gene: TRBV5-6
len: 16

CDR3aa: CASGWDLGGDTEAFF
v_gene: TRBV27
len: 15

CDR3aa: CASSSLRTSGRETREQYF
v_gene: TRBV5-6
len: 18

CDR3aa: CASSTGLAGGRSSYNEQFF
v_gene: TRBV7-9
len: 19

CDR3aa: CASEAPFTEAFF
v_gene: TRBV19
len: 12

CDR3aa: CASSRGRSQETQYF
v_gene: TRBV6-5
len: 14

CDR3aa: CASSPGTGKETQYF
v_gene: TRBV9
len: 14

CDR3aa: CASSLDTLKLFF
v_gene: TRBV7-9
len: 12

CDR3aa: CASSFADNYGYTF
v_gene: TRBV7-8
len: 13

CDR3aa: CASSVDSGVTYEKLFF
v_gene: TRBV9
len: 16

CDR3aa: CASSFNRAGSEAFF
v_gene: TRBV5-4
len: 14

CDR3aa: CSVSELGLNYGYTF
v_gene: TRBV29-1
len: 14

CDR3aa: CASSQVVGSYEQYF
v_gene: TRBV4-1
len: 14

CDR3aa: CASSVGSGSSYNEQFF
v_gene: TRBV9
len: 16

CDR3aa: CASSHRAESDTQYF
v_gene: TRBV25-1
len: 14

CDR3aa: CASLGGQRNTIYF
v_gene: TRBV7-9
len: 13

CDR3aa: CASSPSDGYTF
v_gene: TRBV7-9
len: 11

CDR3aa: CASSVGGGSWGETQYF
v_gene: TRBV9
len: 16

CDR3aa: CATSRDRDNEQFF
v_gene: TRBV15
len: 13

CDR3aa: CASSAPLGPRVETEAFF
v_gene: TRBV11-1
len: 17

CDR3aa: CASTPGQVNTGELFF
v_gene: TRBV6-1
len: 15

CDR3aa: CASLEAPANTEAFF
v_gene: TRBV2
len: 14

CDR3aa: CASSLVWLAGTTRTDTQYF
v_gene: TRBV5-6
len: 19

CDR3aa: CASSQNRGPSYEQYF
v_gene: TRBV2
len: 15

CDR3aa: CASRSGQGPQNIQYF
v_gene: TRBV2
len: 15

CDR3aa: CAWSRTSGQETQYF
v_gene: TRBV30
len: 14

CDR3aa: CASSRQAAKGDTQYF
v_gene: TRBV6-5
len: 15

CDR3aa: CASSLVSGYGELFF
v_gene: TRBV11-3
len: 14

CDR3aa: CASRTGQGATEAFF
v_gene: TRBV2
len: 14

CDR3aa: CASSPTGSDYGYTF
v_gene: TRBV27
len: 14

CDR3aa: CASSVLAGGVETQYF
v_gene: TRBV9
len: 15

CDR3aa: CASSSDRVYDEQYF
v_gene: TRBV5-1
len: 14

CDR3aa: CAWETGLAVTQYF
v_gene: TRBV30
len: 13

CDR3aa: CASSPRTSLRTDTQYF
v_gene: TRBV7-6
len: 16

CDR3aa: CASSIEWTGNQPQHF
v_gene: TRBV19
len: 15

CDR3aa: CASTLQGFGTDTQYF
v_gene: TRBV2
len: 15

CDR3aa: CAWRGYSTKFSSGNTIYF
v_gene: TRBV30
len: 18

CDR3aa: CSVEGSSLKTQYF
v_gene: TRBV29-1
len: 13

CDR3aa: CASSISLGGAYGYTF
v_gene: TRBV19
len: 15

CDR3aa: CASSLAGTGTYEQYF
v_gene: TRBV5-5
len: 15

CDR3aa: CASSPLGQKFTDTQYF
v_gene: TRBV19
len: 16

CDR3aa: CASSPGTGVSPLHF
v_gene: TRBV5-6
len: 14

CDR3aa: CASSEHAGGAYEQYF
v_gene: TRBV6-1
len: 15

CDR3aa: CASSSRDFSYNEQFF
v_gene: TRBV9
len: 15

CDR3aa: CASSQATDTQYF
v_gene: TRBV6-6
len: 12

CDR3aa: CASSPTGGDYGYTF
v_gene: TRBV18
len: 14

CDR3aa: CAWSGGFPYNEQFF
v_gene: TRBV30
len: 14

CDR3aa: CASSRGLNEQFF
v_gene: TRBV27
len: 12

CDR3aa: CSVGKQGSGNTIYF
v_gene: TRBV29-1
len: 14

CDR3aa: CASSLWTSETQYF
v_gene: TRBV5-4
len: 13